One T cell receptor (beta chain) is described in this entry. Researchers ran the PCR with 60 Vbeta and 13 Jbeta primers. The protocol was immunoSEQ multiplex PCR, while the TCRdb copy is restricted to in-frame clones and leaves out a portion. The sample includes under 200,000 clones, 80% of them seen just once. This record belongs to a study of cytomegalovirus exposure and HLA in healthy donors. The CDR3 consists of 15 residues. V lost 4 bases, J lost 7 bases, and 9 bases stayed unmatched. CDR1 and CDR2 from the germline V gene are MDHEN and SYDVKM. The gene calls are TRBV28 and TRBJ1-1; the match to TRBD1 covers 10 bases. Sequencing was done on a sample of PBMCs. The TCR comes from a woman in her forties or fifties in good health and CMV-seropositive. The CDR3 protein is CASSSRTGGRGEAFF. CDR3 DNA: TGTGCCAGCAGTTCCCGGACAGGGGGGAGAGGTGAAGCTTTCTTT.